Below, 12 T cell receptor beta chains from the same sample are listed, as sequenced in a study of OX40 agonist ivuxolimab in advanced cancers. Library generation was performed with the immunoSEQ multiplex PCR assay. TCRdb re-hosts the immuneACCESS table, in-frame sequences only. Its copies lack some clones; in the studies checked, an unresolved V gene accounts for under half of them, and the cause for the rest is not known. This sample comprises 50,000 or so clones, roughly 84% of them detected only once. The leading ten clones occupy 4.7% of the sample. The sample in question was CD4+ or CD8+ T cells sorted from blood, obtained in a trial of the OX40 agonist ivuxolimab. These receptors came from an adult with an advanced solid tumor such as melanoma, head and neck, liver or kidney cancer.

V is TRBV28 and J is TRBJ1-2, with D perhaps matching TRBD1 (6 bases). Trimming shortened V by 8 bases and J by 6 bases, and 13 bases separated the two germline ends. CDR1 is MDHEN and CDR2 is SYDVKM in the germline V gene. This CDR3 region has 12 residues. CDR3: CASAEGGNGYTF. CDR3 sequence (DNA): TGTGCCAGCGCCGAGGGGGGAAATGGCTACACCTTC.

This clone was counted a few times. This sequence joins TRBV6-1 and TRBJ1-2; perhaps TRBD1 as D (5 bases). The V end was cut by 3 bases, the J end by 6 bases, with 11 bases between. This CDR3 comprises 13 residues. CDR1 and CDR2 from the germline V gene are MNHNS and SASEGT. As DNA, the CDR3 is TGTGCCAGCAGTGAGTCAGGGAAGGATGGCTACACCTTC. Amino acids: CASSESGKDGYTF.

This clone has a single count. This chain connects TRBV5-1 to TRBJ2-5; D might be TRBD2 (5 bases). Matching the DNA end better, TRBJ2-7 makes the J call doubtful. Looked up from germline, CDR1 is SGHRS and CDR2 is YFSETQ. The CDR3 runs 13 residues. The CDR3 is CATSTGRADEQYF. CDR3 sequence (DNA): TGCGCCACCTCAACGGGGAGAGCGGACGAGCAGTACTTC.

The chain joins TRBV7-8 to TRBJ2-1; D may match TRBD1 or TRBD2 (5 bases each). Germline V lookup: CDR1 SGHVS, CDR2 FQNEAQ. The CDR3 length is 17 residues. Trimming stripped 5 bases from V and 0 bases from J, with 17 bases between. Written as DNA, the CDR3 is TGTGCCAGCAGCGCGGTTGGGGGAGTCAGCTCCTACAATGAGCAGTTCTTC. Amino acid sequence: CASSAVGGVSSYNEQFF.

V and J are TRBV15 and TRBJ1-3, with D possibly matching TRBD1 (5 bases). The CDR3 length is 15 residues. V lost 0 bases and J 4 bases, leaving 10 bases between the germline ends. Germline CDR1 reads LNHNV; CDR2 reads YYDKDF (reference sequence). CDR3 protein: CATSRDRDPGNTIYF. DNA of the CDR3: TGTGCCACCAGCAGAGACAGGGACCCAGGAAACACCATATATTTT.

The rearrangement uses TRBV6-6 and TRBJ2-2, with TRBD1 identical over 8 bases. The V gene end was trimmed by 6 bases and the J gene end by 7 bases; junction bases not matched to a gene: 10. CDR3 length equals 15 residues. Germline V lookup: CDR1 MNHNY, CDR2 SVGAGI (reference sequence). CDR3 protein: CASSPGDGTGGELFF. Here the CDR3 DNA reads TGTGCCAGCAGCCCTGGTGACGGGACAGGCGGGGAGCTGTTTTTT.

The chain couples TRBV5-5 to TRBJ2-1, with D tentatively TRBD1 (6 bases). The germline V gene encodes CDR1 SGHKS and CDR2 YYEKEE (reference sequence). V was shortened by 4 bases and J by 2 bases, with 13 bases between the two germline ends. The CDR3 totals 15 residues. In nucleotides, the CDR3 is TGTGCCAGCAGCGTGGACAGCTATCCCTACAATGAGCAGTTCTTC. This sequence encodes CASSVDSYPYNEQFF.

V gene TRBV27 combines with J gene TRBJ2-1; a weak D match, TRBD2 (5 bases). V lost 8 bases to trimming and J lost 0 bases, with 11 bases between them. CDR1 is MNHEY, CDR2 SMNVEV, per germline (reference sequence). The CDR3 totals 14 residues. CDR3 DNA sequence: TGTGCCAGCGGTACGGGAAGCTCCTACAATGAGCAGTTCTTC. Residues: CASGTGSSYNEQFF.

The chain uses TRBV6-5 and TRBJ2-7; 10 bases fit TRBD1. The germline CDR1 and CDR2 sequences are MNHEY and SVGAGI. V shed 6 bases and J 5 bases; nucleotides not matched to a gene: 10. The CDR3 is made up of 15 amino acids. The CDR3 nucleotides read TGTGCCAGCAGGCGCTCCGGGACAGGGGCCCACGAGCAGTACTTC. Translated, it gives CASRRSGTGAHEQYF.

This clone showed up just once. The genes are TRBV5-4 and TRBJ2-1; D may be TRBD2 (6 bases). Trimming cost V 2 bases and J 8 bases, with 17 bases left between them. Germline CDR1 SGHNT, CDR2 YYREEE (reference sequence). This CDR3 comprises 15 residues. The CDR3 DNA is TGTGCCAGCAGCTTACCCGGGACTCAGGTCGATGAGCAGTTCTTC. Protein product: CASSLPGTQVDEQFF.

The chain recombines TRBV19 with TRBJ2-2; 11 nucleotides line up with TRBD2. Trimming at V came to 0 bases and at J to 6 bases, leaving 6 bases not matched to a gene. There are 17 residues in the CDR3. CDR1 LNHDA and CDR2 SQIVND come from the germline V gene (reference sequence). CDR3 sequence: CASSIDQLAGVAGELFF. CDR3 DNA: TGTGCCAGTAGTATAGATCAACTAGCGGGAGTCGCCGGGGAGCTGTTTTTT.

The CDR3 loop is CASSSRLPGLAGGRNQETQYF. The CDR3 region has the DNA TGTGCCAGCAGCTCCCGACTCCCCGGACTAGCGGGAGGGCGGAACCAAGAGACCCAGTACTTC. The chain has TRBV28 and TRBJ2-5; 15 positions agree with TRBD2. Germline loops: CDR1 MDHEN, CDR2 SYDVKM. V was clipped by 6 bases and J by 0 bases; unmatched bases: 17. CDR3 size: 21 residues.